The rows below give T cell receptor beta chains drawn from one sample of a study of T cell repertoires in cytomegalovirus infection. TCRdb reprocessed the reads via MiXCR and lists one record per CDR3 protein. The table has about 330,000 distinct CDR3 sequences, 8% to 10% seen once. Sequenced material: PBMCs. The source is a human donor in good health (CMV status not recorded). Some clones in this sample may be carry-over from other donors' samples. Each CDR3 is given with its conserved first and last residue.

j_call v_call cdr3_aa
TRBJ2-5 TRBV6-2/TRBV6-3 CASSRIEVETQYF
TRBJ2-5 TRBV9 CASSVDREETQYF
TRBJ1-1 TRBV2 CASSEWVTEAFF
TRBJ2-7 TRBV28 CASSSPGLSYEQYF
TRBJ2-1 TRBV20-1 CSATIRAGGYNEQFF
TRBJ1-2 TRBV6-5 CASSFGGIYGYTF
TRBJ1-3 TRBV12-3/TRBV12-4 CASSYLGVAGNTIYF
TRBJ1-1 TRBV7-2 CASSLVGVGTEAFF
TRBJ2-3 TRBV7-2 CASSPGPRALGDTQYF
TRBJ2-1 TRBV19 CASSISGTRGSYNEQFF
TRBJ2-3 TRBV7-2 CASSSQRADTQYF
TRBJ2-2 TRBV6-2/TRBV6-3 CASSLDPPGWPNTGELFF
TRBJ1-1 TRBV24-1 CATSDSPGQAPFEAFF
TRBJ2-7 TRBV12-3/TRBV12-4 CASSPGQGLYEQYF
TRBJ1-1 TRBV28 CASSTTAFGNTEAFF
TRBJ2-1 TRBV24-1 CATSDRTSGGISSYNEQFF
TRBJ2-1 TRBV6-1 CASSESGVTYNEQFF
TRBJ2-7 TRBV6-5 CASSYFGQSYEQYF
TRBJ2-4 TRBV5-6 CASSLQGNENIQYF
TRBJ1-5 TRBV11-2 CASSLSGSMGNQPQHF